This entry lists 23 T cell receptor beta chains sequenced from one sample in a study of robustness of blood B and T cell sequencing. Instead of genomic DNA, mRNA was used to measure TCR beta repertoires. cDNA was made with a 5' template-switch oligo adding a universal priming site. Each cDNA molecule was tagged by a 12-nucleotide random UMI. Via MiXCR, TCRdb re-called the PCR reads, giving one row per CDR3 protein. The sample carries approximately 1,600 distinct CDR3 sequences, 67% recorded once. Sample: peripheral blood. The source is a human donor in good health.

The rearrangement uses TRBV29-1 and TRBJ1-6; tentatively, D is TRBD1 (6 bases). Germline-derived CDR1 and CDR2 are SQVTM and ANQGSEA. The CDR3 consists of 13 residues. Trimming left V 6 bases short and J 7 bases short, with 13 bases between. CDR3 sequence reads: CSVRTEKNSPLHF. DNA of the CDR3: TGCAGCGTCCGGACAGAGAAAAATTCACCCCTCCACTTT.

The V and J genes are TRBV9 and TRBJ2-2, with D unclear. The germline CDR1 and CDR2 sequences are SGDLS and YYNGEE. Between the trimmed V and J ends, which lost 0 bases and 3 bases, there was a span of 6 bases. The CDR3 contains 14 residues. The CDR3 DNA follows: TGTGCCAGCAGCGTAGAAGGGTACACCGGGGAGCTGTTTTTT. Protein: CASSVEGYTGELFF.

The V call is TRBV5-5, the J call TRBJ2-7, with TRBD1 matching 7 bases. This CDR3 is built from 16 residues. Trimming removed 4 bases from V and 0 bases from J; junction bases left unmatched: 10. Germline V gene sequence: CDR1 SGHKS, CDR2 YYEKEE (reference sequence). The CDR3 reads CASSPTTGLSSYEQYF. The CDR3 DNA is TGTGCCAGCAGCCCGACGACAGGGCTGAGCTCCTACGAGCAGTACTTC.

The V and J genes are TRBV13 and TRBJ1-1; D ambiguous. Deletions cut 1 base from V and 2 bases from J, with 2 bases between. The CDR3 is 12 residues long. Germline assignment: CDR1 PRHDT and CDR2 FYEKMQ (reference sequence). In nucleotides, the CDR3 is TGTGCCAGCAGCTTAGCTAACACTGAAGCTTTCTTT. Its translation is CASSLANTEAFF. The full variable domain, completed using reference TRBV13 and TRBJ1-1, is AAGVIQSPRHLIKEKRETATLKCYPIPRHDTVYWYQQGPGQDPQFLISFYEKMQSDKGSIPDRFSAQQFSDYHSELNMSSLELGDSALYFCASSLANTEAFFGQGTRLTVV.

V usage is TRBV7-8 and J usage is TRBJ1-2, with a tentative D call TRBD1 (6 bases). V was pared by 7 bases and J by 5 bases, with 26 bases between. CDR3 length: 17 amino acids. The V gene's germline CDR1 is SGHVS and CDR2 FQNEAQ. The CDR3, as DNA: TGTGCCAGCACGGAAAGGGGGAAAAATAAGAGGCCATATGGCTACACCTTC. Its translation is CASTERGKNKRPYGYTF.

The chain links TRBV11-2 to TRBJ2-3; TRBD2 aligns across 7 bases. CDR1 and CDR2 from the germline V gene are SGHAT and FQNNGV. This CDR3 contains 12 residues. V lost 5 bases to trimming and J lost 5 bases; unmatched junction nucleotides: 1. Here the CDR3 DNA reads TGTGCCAGCAGCCCTAGCGGAGATACGCAGTATTTT. Encoded protein: CASSPSGDTQYF.

The rearrangement uses TRBV5-1 and TRBJ2-3, with D possibly being TRBD2 (5 bases). Trimming pared 1 base from V and 2 bases from J, leaving 8 bases between. Per germline, CDR1 SGHRS and CDR2 YFSETQ. This CDR3 spans 14 amino acids. The CDR3 region is CASSLQDFTDTQYF. DNA for the CDR3: TGCGCCAGCAGCTTGCAGGACTTCACAGATACGCAGTATTTT.

The V and J genes are TRBV4-1 and TRBJ1-5, with TRBD1 matching over 12 bases. The CDR3 contains 20 residues. J was trimmed by 0 bases and V by 5 bases; bases with no gene match: 14. CDR1 and CDR2 from the germline V gene are MGHRA and YSYEKL. Here the CDR3 DNA reads TGCGCCAGCAGCTCCAATCCCCCGGGACAGGGGGCTGGTAGCAATCAGCCCCAGCATTTT. Amino acids: CASSSNPPGQGAGSNQPQHF.

This clonotype was detected only once. The rearrangement joins TRBV5-4 to TRBJ1-2, with unresolved D. The V end lost 0 bases, the J end lost 8 bases, and 8 bases lay between the germline ends. The CDR3 is 12 residues long. CDR1 is SGHNT, CDR2 YYREEE, per germline (reference sequence). Here the CDR3 DNA reads TGTGCCAGCAGCTTGGTGACTTCAGGCTACACCTTC. Translating it yields CASSLVTSGYTF. Full variable domain (outside the CDR3, taken from reference TRBV5-4 and TRBJ1-2): ETGVTQSPTHLIKTRGQQVTLRCSSQSGHNTVSWYQQALGQGPQFIFQYYREEENGRGNFPPRFSGLQFPNYSSELNVNALELDDSALYLCASSLVTSGYTFGSGTRLTVV.

This clonotype is hyperexpanded by share. This sequence joins TRBV10-1 and TRBJ1-1; D is possibly TRBD1 (5 bases). V gave up 2 bases and J gave up 3 bases, with 13 bases separating them. Germline V gene data show CDR1 as WNHNN and CDR2 as SYGVQD (reference sequence). The CDR3 covers 15 residues. Here the CDR3 reads CASSETTALYTEAFF. The DNA of the CDR3 is TGCGCCAGCAGTGAGACGACAGCTCTCTACACTGAAGCTTTCTTT.

The CDR3 is CASRAKTNEKLFF. The CDR3 nucleotides read TGTGCCTCGAGAGCAAAAACTAATGAAAAACTGTTTTTT. The chain couples TRBV30 to TRBJ1-4; no definite D call. Germline V gene sequence: CDR1 GTSNPN, CDR2 SVGIG (reference sequence). The CDR3 has 13 residues. V was pared by 7 bases and J by 1 base, with 10 bases between.

V gene TRBV5-5 combines with J gene TRBJ2-7; the D is unclear. CDR1 SGHKS and CDR2 YYEKEE come from the germline V gene (reference sequence). CDR3 size: 15 residues. The ends were cut back, 0 bases at V and 2 bases at J, with 12 bases in the middle. This CDR3 reads CASSLAGDNTYEQYF. The CDR3 nucleotides are TGTGCCAGCAGCTTGGCCGGAGACAACACCTACGAGCAGTACTTC.

Relative to its sample, this clonotype is large (0.1 to 1%). The V and J genes are TRBV5-4 and TRBJ1-1; D not resolved. The CDR3 length is 14 residues. V lost 4 bases to trimming and J lost 4 bases, with 14 bases between them. Germline V lookup: CDR1 SGHNT, CDR2 YYREEE (reference sequence). CDR3 in DNA: TGTGCCAGCAGCCCCGAGGATTGGGGCACTGAAGCTTTCTTT. Amino acids: CASSPEDWGTEAFF. Drawing the rest from reference TRBV5-4 and TRBJ1-1, the complete variable domain is ETGVTQSPTHLIKTRGQQVTLRCSSQSGHNTVSWYQQALGQGPQFIFQYYREEENGRGNFPPRFSGLQFPNYSSELNVNALELDDSALYLCASSPEDWGTEAFFGQGTRLTVV.

A word on this clonotype: Relative to the germline gene, one junction end is altered; a read error may explain this. V gene TRBV24-1 combines with J gene TRBJ1-2, with 9 positions matching TRBD1. CDR1 and CDR2 from the germline V gene are KGHDR and SFDVKD. CDR3 size: 13 residues. CDR3 region: CATSDPGQGSFSF. The CDR3 DNA is TGTGCCACCAGTGATCCTGGACAGGGGAGCTTTTCCTTC.

J is TRBJ2-1 and V is TRBV19; 12 nucleotides match TRBD1. The germline V gene encodes CDR1 LNHDA and CDR2 SQIVND (reference sequence). CDR3 length: 15 amino acids. Trimming took 3 bases from V and 8 from J; bases not matched to a gene: 5. The CDR3 loop is CASSISGTGGYEQFF. Written as DNA, the CDR3 is TGTGCCAGTAGTATTTCCGGGACAGGGGGCTATGAGCAGTTCTTC.

The rearrangement joins TRBV11-1 to TRBJ1-1, with D uncertain. CDR3 length: 12 amino acids. Germline loops: CDR1 SGHAT, CDR2 FQDESV (reference sequence). Trimming removed 2 bases at V and 5 bases at J, with 6 bases between. CDR3 in DNA: TGTGCCAGCAGCTTATGGAATACTGAAGCTTTCTTT. Its translation is CASSLWNTEAFF. The full variable domain, completed using reference TRBV11-1 and TRBJ1-1, is EAEVAQSPRYKITEKSQAVAFWCDPISGHATLYWYRQILGQGPELLVQFQDESVVDDSQLPKDRFSAERLKGVDSTLKIQPAELGDSAMYLCASSLWNTEAFFGQGTRLTVV.

The chain links TRBV12-3 or TRBV12-4 to TRBJ1-2; perhaps TRBD1 as D (5 bases). This CDR3 region has 14 residues. V was cut by 4 bases and J by 9 bases, with 18 bases left in between. The DNA of the CDR3 is TGTGCCAGCAGTTGGAGGGGAGGCGAGGACCGCTACACCTTC. Protein sequence: CASSWRGGEDRYTF.

This chain uses TRBV7-6 with TRBJ1-3; D not resolved. This CDR3 is 16 amino acids long. Per the germline V gene, CDR1 is SGHVS and CDR2 is FNYEAQ. V was cut by 4 bases and J by 1 base, with 14 bases left in between. The CDR3 nucleotides are TGTGCCAGCAGCTCCCTGGGAGGGAGTTCTGGAAACACCATATATTTT. Amino acids: CASSSLGGSSGNTIYF.

V usage is TRBV5-1 and J usage is TRBJ2-1; 7 nucleotides agree with TRBD2. With V trimmed by 0 bases and J by 6 bases, 6 bases remained unmatched. The CDR3 runs 15 residues. Germline CDR1 and CDR2: SGHRS and YFSETQ. CDR3 amino acids: CASSLGAREGNEQFF. DNA of the CDR3: TGCGCCAGCAGCTTGGGGGCCAGGGAGGGCAATGAGCAGTTCTTC.

The chain carries TRBV24-1 and TRBJ2-3; 9 bases agree with TRBD1. This CDR3 is 19 amino acids long. The junction had 15 bases not matched to a gene; V was cut back by 2 bases and J by 4 bases. Germline values: CDR1 KGHDR, CDR2 SFDVKD. CDR3 loop: CATSDSTALWDRVPDTQYF. Written as DNA, the CDR3 is TGTGCCACCAGTGATTCCACTGCCCTCTGGGACAGGGTACCAGATACGCAGTATTTT.

The V call is TRBV29-1, the J call TRBJ2-7; 9 bases line up with TRBD1. Germline V gene data show CDR1 as SQVTM and CDR2 as ANQGSEA. The CDR3 consists of 13 residues. Germline trimming cut 7 bases from V and 5 bases from J; bases unmatched to any gene: 9. CDR3 protein: CSAPTGGCDEQYF. The CDR3 DNA follows: TGCAGCGCCCCGACAGGGGGTTGCGACGAGCAGTACTTC.

This rearrangement joins TRBV9 to TRBJ1-1; D is perhaps TRBD1 (6 bases). Deletions cut 4 bases from V and 4 bases from J, with 17 bases between. The CDR3 sequence is 15 residues long. Germline values: CDR1 SGDLS, CDR2 YYNGEE. The CDR3 region has the DNA TGTGCCAGCAGCCAGGCGGGGGGCGCGGGCACTGAAGCTTTCTTT. The encoded protein is CASSQAGGAGTEAFF.

The gene calls are TRBV15 and TRBJ1-2; no clear D. The CDR3 runs 13 residues. The V gene lost 1 base and the J gene lost 5 bases, with 8 bases spanning the gap. The germline CDR1 and CDR2 sequences are LNHNV and YYDKDF (reference sequence). CDR3 residues: CATSRALGYGYTF. In nucleotides, the CDR3 is TGTGCCACCAGCAGAGCGCTTGGATATGGCTACACCTTC.